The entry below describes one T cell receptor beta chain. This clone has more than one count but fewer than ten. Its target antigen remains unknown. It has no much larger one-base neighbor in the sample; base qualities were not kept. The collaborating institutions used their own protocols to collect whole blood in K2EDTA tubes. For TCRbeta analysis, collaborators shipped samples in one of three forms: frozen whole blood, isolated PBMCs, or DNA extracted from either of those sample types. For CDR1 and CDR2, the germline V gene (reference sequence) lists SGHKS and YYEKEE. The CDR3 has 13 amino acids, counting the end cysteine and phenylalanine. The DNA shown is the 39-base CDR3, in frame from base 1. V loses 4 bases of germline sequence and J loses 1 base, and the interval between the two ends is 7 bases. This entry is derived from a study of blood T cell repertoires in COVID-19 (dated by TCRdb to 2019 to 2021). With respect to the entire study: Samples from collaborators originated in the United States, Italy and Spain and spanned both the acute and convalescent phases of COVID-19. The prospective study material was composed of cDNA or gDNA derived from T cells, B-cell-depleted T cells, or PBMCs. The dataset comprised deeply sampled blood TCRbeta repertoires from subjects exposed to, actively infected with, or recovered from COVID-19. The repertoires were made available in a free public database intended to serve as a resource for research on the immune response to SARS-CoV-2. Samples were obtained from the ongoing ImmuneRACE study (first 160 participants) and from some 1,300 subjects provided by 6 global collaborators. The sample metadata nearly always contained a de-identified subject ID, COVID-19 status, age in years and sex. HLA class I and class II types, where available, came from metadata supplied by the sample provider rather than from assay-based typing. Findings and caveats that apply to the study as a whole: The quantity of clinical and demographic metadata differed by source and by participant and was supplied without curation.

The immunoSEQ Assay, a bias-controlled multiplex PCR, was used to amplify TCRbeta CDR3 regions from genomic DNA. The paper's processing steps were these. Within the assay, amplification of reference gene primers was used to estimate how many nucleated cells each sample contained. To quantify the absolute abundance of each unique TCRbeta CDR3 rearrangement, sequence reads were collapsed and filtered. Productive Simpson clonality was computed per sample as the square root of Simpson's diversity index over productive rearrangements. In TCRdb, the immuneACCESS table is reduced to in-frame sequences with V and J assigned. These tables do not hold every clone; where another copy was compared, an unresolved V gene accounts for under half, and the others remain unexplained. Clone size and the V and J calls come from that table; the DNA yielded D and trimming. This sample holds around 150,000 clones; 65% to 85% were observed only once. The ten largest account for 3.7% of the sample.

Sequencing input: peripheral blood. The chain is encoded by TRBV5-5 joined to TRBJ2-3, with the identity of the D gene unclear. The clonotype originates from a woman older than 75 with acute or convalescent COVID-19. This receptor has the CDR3 CASSLLGTDTQYF. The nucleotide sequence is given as TGTGCCAGCAGCCTATTAGGCACAGATACGCAGTATTTT.